Reported below is one TCR beta chain. These data come from a study of CD8 T cells in Susac syndrome. CDR3 size: 16 residues. J was trimmed by 3 bases and V by 5 bases; bases with no gene match: 11. CDR1 is DFQATT and CDR2 is SNEGSKA in the germline V gene (reference sequence). RNA amounts of about 0.5 to 1 ug underwent reverse transcription with random hexamers. TCRdb re-called the immunoSEQ multiplex PCR reads through MiXCR, storing one row per CDR3 protein. Of 50,000 to 55,000 distinct CDR3 sequences listed, approximately 95% were seen once; the top ten hold 0.75%. The gene calls are TRBV20-1 and TRBJ2-5; 11 bases are shared with TRBD2. This TCR was sampled from a human donor with Susac syndrome. The material sequenced was CD8+ T cells from PBMCs. The CDR3 nucleotides are TGCAGTGCTGGATCCACTAGCGGGGGAGGTAAAGAGACCCAGTACTTC. As protein: CSAGSTSGGGKETQYF.